Each of the 18 T cell receptor beta chains below was sequenced from the same sample in a study of shared T cell receptors in the human thymus. The method was immunoSEQ multiplex PCR; TCRdb's version includes in-frame clones alone and lacks a portion of them. Counted here are around 730,000 clones, approximately 83% occurring once; the ten biggest clones make up 0.008% to 0.011%. These sequences were also reported in another study, on human thymus T cells.

Material: thymocytes. These receptors all come from a girl under two years old with a congenital heart defect.

This clone showed up just a few times. The V and J genes are TRBV27 and TRBJ2-3, with D possibly being TRBD2 (6 bases). Germline values: CDR1 MNHEY, CDR2 SMNVEV (reference sequence). The CDR3 loop spans 15 amino acids. Trimming took 6 bases from V and 1 from J, leaving 14 bases between them. The CDR3, as DNA: TGTGCCAGCAGGCGGCGGGGAGGTTGCACAGATACGCAGTATTTT. Translating it yields CASRRRGGCTDTQYF.

The chain joins TRBV27 to TRBJ1-1; D remains unclear. Trimming took off 6 bases at V and 0 bases at J, with 8 bases between the two ends. The CDR3 length is 13 residues. Germline CDR1 and CDR2: MNHEY and SMNVEV (reference sequence). The CDR3 bases are TGTGCCAGCAGAAATCGGGTGAACACTGAAGCTTTCTTT. Translation gives CASRNRVNTEAFF.

J is TRBJ2-1 and V is TRBV5-1, with 9 bases aligning to TRBD2. The V and J ends lost 2 bases and 6 bases, in that order; junction bases with no gene match: 6. The V gene's germline CDR1 is SGHRS and CDR2 YFSETQ. CDR3 length equals 15 residues. CDR3 nucleotides: TGCGCCAGCAGCTTCGGTGGCGGGGGGGCCAATGAGCAGTTCTTC. Protein: CASSFGGGGANEQFF.

The V gene is TRBV4-1, the J gene TRBJ1-3; D ambiguous. This CDR3 region has 20 residues. Germline V lookup: CDR1 MGHRA, CDR2 YSYEKL. The germline V and J ends were trimmed by 0 bases and 0 bases, with 21 bases remaining between them. CDR3 nucleotides: TGCGCCAGCAGCCAAGAGGAGGGATACCTAGGGCAGAACTCTGGAAACACCATATATTTT. Translating gives CASSQEEGYLGQNSGNTIYF.

The J gene is TRBJ2-1, the V gene TRBV27, with D perhaps matching TRBD1 (5 bases). The CDR3 covers 14 residues. CDR1 MNHEY and CDR2 SMNVEV come from the germline V gene (reference sequence). Trimming left V 5 bases short and J 1 base short, with 9 bases between. This CDR3 reads CASSPQGSYNEQFF. The CDR3 DNA reads TGTGCCAGCAGTCCCCAGGGTTCCTACAATGAGCAGTTCTTC.

The chain carries TRBV5-1 and TRBJ2-3, with a weak D call TRBD1 (5 bases). This CDR3 is built from 15 residues. CDR1 and CDR2 from the germline V gene are SGHRS and YFSETQ. Trimming took off 1 base at V and 2 bases at J, with 11 bases between the two ends. The CDR3 sequence: CASSLRFRDTDTQYF. CDR3 nucleotide sequence: TGCGCCAGCAGCTTGAGATTCAGGGACACAGATACGCAGTATTTT.

This clone was counted once. V usage is TRBV5-1 and J usage is TRBJ1-2, with 8 bases that match TRBD1. The CDR3 covers 19 residues. CDR1 and CDR2 (germline): SGHRS, YFSETQ. The V segment lost 4 bases and the J segment 0 bases; nucleotides outside the gene matches: 17. The CDR3 region is CASSGYRGAADLANYGYTF. In DNA form, the CDR3 reads TGCGCCAGCAGCGGATACAGGGGGGCGGCGGACCTAGCTAACTATGGCTACACCTTC.

This clone was seen just once. The genes are TRBV5-4 and TRBJ1-4; D is unresolved. Germline V lookup: CDR1 SGHNT, CDR2 YYREEE (reference sequence). V was clipped by 1 base and J by 5 bases, with 3 bases between them. The CDR3 is made up of 12 amino acids. This CDR3 is CASSLPNEKLFF. DNA of the CDR3: TGTGCCAGCAGCTTGCCAAATGAAAAACTGTTTTTT.

The genes are TRBV19 and TRBJ2-1, with TRBD2 matching 10 bases. This CDR3 spans 17 amino acids. Unmatched junction bases numbered 18, after V lost 7 bases and J lost 9 bases. Germline V gives CDR1 LNHDA, CDR2 SQIVND (reference sequence). The CDR3 DNA follows: TGTGCCAGTACCCCCGGACTGGCTAGCGGGGGAAGTGGTGAGCAGTTCTTC. Protein product: CASTPGLASGGSGEQFF.

The V call is TRBV2, the J call TRBJ2-5, with TRBD2 identical over 10 bases. The CDR3 covers 13 residues. Germline values: CDR1 SNHLY, CDR2 FYNNEI. The V gene end was trimmed by 6 bases and the J gene end by 5 bases; junction bases not matched to a gene: 3. The CDR3: CASRAGGRETQYF. DNA of the CDR3: TGTGCCAGCAGAGCGGGGGGGCGGGAGACCCAGTACTTC.

The chain is built from TRBV5-8 and TRBJ1-1; D is unresolved. The CDR3 consists of 14 residues. Per the germline V gene, CDR1 is SGHTS and CDR2 is YDEGEE. The V gene lost 5 bases and the J gene lost 5 bases, with 16 bases spanning the gap. CDR3: CASRPRHVGTEAFF. The DNA of the CDR3 is TGTGCCAGCAGACCCAGGCACGTCGGAACTGAAGCTTTCTTT.

This chain connects TRBV5-1 to TRBJ1-1; perhaps TRBD1 as D (6 bases). The CDR3 loop spans 15 amino acids. In germline, CDR1 is SGHRS, CDR2 YFSETQ. V dropped 2 bases and J dropped 1 base, with 12 bases sitting between them. The CDR3: CASSFLVGGNTEAFF. CDR3 in DNA: TGCGCCAGCAGCTTTTTAGTAGGGGGGAACACTGAAGCTTTCTTT.

This chain uses TRBV15 with TRBJ2-5; perhaps TRBD1 as D (5 bases). Between the trimmed V and J ends, which lost 0 bases and 1 base, there was a span of 12 bases. Germline V gives CDR1 LNHNV, CDR2 YYDKDF (reference sequence). The length of the CDR3 is 16 residues. The CDR3 reads CATSRDDRFLQETQYF. The CDR3 DNA reads as TGTGCCACCAGCAGAGACGACAGATTCCTCCAAGAGACCCAGTACTTC.

There are a few counts of this clone. CDR3 DNA sequence: TGTGCCAGCAGTGAATCGCGGGGGAGGGGTGGCTACACCTTC. This gives the protein CASSESRGRGGYTF. This rearrangement joins TRBV25-1 to TRBJ1-2, with a tentative D call TRBD1 (5 bases). Looked up from germline, CDR1 is MGHDK and CDR2 is SYGVNS. Trimming pared 1 base from V and 7 bases from J, leaving 13 bases between. The CDR3 is made up of 14 amino acids.

The chain links TRBV19 to TRBJ2-1, with a tentative D call TRBD2 (5 bases). From germline, CDR1 is LNHDA and CDR2 SQIVND (reference sequence). This CDR3 has 15 amino acids. Trimming took 6 bases from V and 8 from J, leaving 20 bases between them. The CDR3 bases are TGTGCCAGTAGGAAAAAGCCTCGAGGGAGTGATGAGCAGTTCTTC. Its protein is CASRKKPRGSDEQFF.

This rearrangement joins TRBV4-1 to TRBJ1-2; tentatively, D is TRBD1 (5 bases). The V gene's germline CDR1 is MGHRA and CDR2 YSYEKL. Trimming stripped 4 bases from V and 0 bases from J, with 24 bases between. This CDR3 is 19 amino acids long. The DNA of the CDR3 is TGCGCCAGCAGCCCGCAATGGGGAGGGACCCCCGAATCTAACTATGGCTACACCTTC. Translated, it gives CASSPQWGGTPESNYGYTF.

The rearrangement joins TRBV4-1 to TRBJ1-3; D remains ambiguous. The germline V gene encodes CDR1 MGHRA and CDR2 YSYEKL. The V end was cut by 4 bases, the J end by 0 bases, with 10 bases between. This CDR3 is 15 amino acids long. The chain's CDR3 is CASSPHVDSGNTIYF. DNA of the CDR3: TGCGCCAGCAGCCCTCACGTAGACTCTGGAAACACCATATATTTT.

This chain uses TRBV6-1 with TRBJ1-6; 10 bases align to TRBD1. The germline gives CDR1 MNHNS, CDR2 SASEGT. CDR3 size: 18 residues. Trimming took 3 bases from V and 2 from J; bases not matched to a gene: 7. This CDR3 is CASSEGQGNSTYNSPLHF. The CDR3 DNA sequence: TGTGCCAGCAGTGAGGGACAGGGGAATAGCACCTATAATTCACCCCTCCACTTT.